The next 20 T cell receptor beta chains were all read from a single sample in a study of blood T cell repertoires in COVID-19. The data were produced by immunoSEQ multiplex PCR, yet TCRdb's version contains in-frame clones alone and is incomplete. The repertoire holds about 150,000 clones, with roughly 80% as singletons. The sample consisted of peripheral blood. These receptors all stem from a woman aged 55-70 years with acute or convalescent COVID-19.

The V and J genes are TRBV4-1 and TRBJ1-2; D might be TRBD1 (6 bases). The germline V gene encodes CDR1 MGHRA and CDR2 YSYEKL. The CDR3 has 15 residues. V was trimmed by 5 bases and J by 1 base, leaving 14 bases between them. CDR3 coding DNA: TGCGCCAGCAGCTACAACGACAGGTTTAACTATGGCTACACCTTC. This codes for CASSYNDRFNYGYTF.

The chain recombines TRBV11-2 with TRBJ2-3, with D uncertain. V was cut by 7 bases and J by 1 base, with 6 bases left in between. Germline assignment: CDR1 SGHAT and CDR2 FQNNGV. CDR3 length equals 12 residues. CDR3: CASTPGTDTQYF. CDR3 DNA: TGTGCCAGCACCCCTGGCACAGATACGCAGTATTTT.

The genes are TRBV6-2 or TRBV6-3 and TRBJ1-2; unclear D gene. CDR1 and CDR2 (germline): MNHEY, SVGEGT. The CDR3 covers 13 residues. With 3 bases removed from V and 2 bases from J, the gap between germline ends came to 7 bases. The DNA of the CDR3 is TGTGCCAGCAGTTATAGCCCGAACTATGGCTACACCTTC. Its translation is CASSYSPNYGYTF.

The chain couples TRBV7-9 to TRBJ2-3; TRBD1 aligns across 8 bases. CDR1 is SEHNR, CDR2 FQNEAQ, per germline (reference sequence). The CDR3 is made up of 15 amino acids. Trimming removed 0 bases from V and 1 base from J; junction bases left unmatched: 0. The CDR3 DNA reads TGTGCCAGCAGCTTAGCGGACAGGGGCACAGATACGCAGTATTTT. This gives the protein CASSLADRGTDTQYF.

Turning to this clone: This specimen includes other DNA sequences encoding the same CDR3. The rearrangement uses TRBV5-1 and TRBJ1-1, with D unresolved. Germline V gene data show CDR1 as SGHRS and CDR2 as YFSETQ. V lost 0 bases and J lost 3, with 9 bases in between. This CDR3 comprises 14 residues. In DNA, the CDR3 is TGCGCCAGCAGCTTGGCTACGGGTGACACTGAAGCTTTCTTT. This codes for CASSLATGDTEAFF.

This rearrangement joins TRBV4-1 to TRBJ1-6; 8 bases match TRBD1. Germline trimming cut 1 base from V and 10 bases from J; bases unmatched to any gene: 3. The CDR3 has 14 amino acids. Per germline, CDR1 MGHRA and CDR2 YSYEKL. CDR3: CASSQGRGRSPLHF. DNA of the CDR3: TGCGCCAGCAGCCAAGGCAGGGGGCGATCACCCCTCCACTTT.

The rearrangement joins TRBV9 to TRBJ2-3, with TRBD1 as a possible D gene (5 bases). Trimming removed 4 bases at V and 4 bases at J, with 13 bases between. Per germline, CDR1 SGDLS and CDR2 YYNGEE. The CDR3 runs to 14 residues. CDR3 DNA sequence: TGTGCCAGCAGCTTTGTAGGGGTCGCAGATACGCAGTATTTT. This encodes CASSFVGVADTQYF. Based on the CDR3 plus reference TRBV9 and TRBJ2-3, the full variable domain is DSGVTQTPKHLITATGQRVTLRCSPRSGDLSVYWYQQSLDQGLQFLIQYYNGEERAKGNILERFSAQQFPDLHSELNLSSLELGDSALYFCASSFVGVADTQYFGPGTRLTVL.

This chain links TRBV11-1 with TRBJ2-5, with D hard to call. The CDR3 is 12 residues long. Germline V gives CDR1 SGHAT, CDR2 FQDESV (reference sequence). V lost 2 bases, J lost 5 bases, and 6 bases lay in between. The CDR3, as DNA: TGTGCCAGCAGCTTATTGGAGGAGACCCAGTACTTC. This translates into CASSLLEETQYF.

J is TRBJ1-6 and V is TRBV30; the D gene is possibly TRBD1 (6 bases). The germline CDR1 and CDR2 sequences are GTSNPN and SVGIG (reference sequence). CDR3 length equals 12 residues. V was trimmed by 8 bases and J by 6 bases, leaving 11 bases between them. The CDR3: CALGRGNSPLHF. CDR3 bases: TGTGCCCTTGGCAGGGGTAATTCACCCCTCCACTTT.

J is TRBJ1-2 and V is TRBV5-6; 10 bases map to TRBD1. CDR1 is SGHDT, CDR2 YYEEEE, per germline. V dropped 0 bases and J dropped 0; count of bases not matched to a gene: 8. This CDR3 spans 18 amino acids. The CDR3 here is CASSLEWDRGSANYGYTF. Here the CDR3 DNA reads TGTGCCAGCAGCTTGGAATGGGACAGGGGTTCCGCTAACTATGGCTACACCTTC.

The J gene is TRBJ1-4, the V gene TRBV15, with TRBD1 identical over 7 bases. Germline-derived CDR1 and CDR2 are LNHNV and YYDKDF (reference sequence). The CDR3 loop spans 13 amino acids. J lost 4 bases, V lost 9 bases, and 5 bases had no gene match. CDR3 nucleotides: TGTGCCACAGGGGGCGGGCTTAATGAAAAACTGTTTTTT. It is translated as CATGGGLNEKLFF.

The V gene is TRBV29-1, the J gene TRBJ1-1; tentatively, D is TRBD1 (5 bases). The CDR3 is made up of 11 amino acids. CDR1 is SQVTM, CDR2 ANQGSEA, per germline. V was trimmed by 4 bases and J by 7 bases, leaving 10 bases between them. The CDR3 sequence: CSVGGRGEAFF. CDR3 in DNA: TGCAGCGTTGGGGGGAGGGGTGAAGCTTTCTTT.

The CDR3 loop reads CASSTTDRGNQETQYF. The DNA of the CDR3 is TGTGCCAGTAGTACGACGGACAGGGGGAACCAAGAGACCCAGTACTTC. The chain recombines TRBV19 with TRBJ2-5, with 10 nucleotides matching TRBD1. J gave up 0 bases and V 4 bases, and 5 bases lay outside the gene matches. The CDR3 extends over 16 amino acids. Germline loops: CDR1 LNHDA, CDR2 SQIVND (reference sequence).

The V gene is TRBV3-1 (or the pseudogene TRBV3-2), the J gene TRBJ1-1, with a tentative D call TRBD1 (6 bases). The CDR3 spans 13 residues. The V gene lost 3 bases and the J gene lost 7 bases, with 12 bases spanning the gap. Looked up from germline, CDR1 is LGHDT and CDR2 is YNNKEL (reference sequence). The CDR3 coding sequence is TGTGCCAGCAGCCAGAACAGGGCCGGTGAAGCTTTCTTT. Its translation is CASSQNRAGEAFF.

Points on this clone: Compared with germline, one end of the junction differs, possibly owing to a read error. The chain has TRBV7-7 and TRBJ2-5; 8 bases line up with TRBD1. Germline CDR1 is SSHAT and CDR2 is FNYEAQ (reference sequence). CDR3 length: 15 amino acids. The CDR3 here is CASSLQGAQGETQYF. DNA of the CDR3: TGTGCTAGCAGCTTGCAGGGGGCGCAGGGGGAGACCCAGTACTTC. The variable domain in full, with the rest retrieved from reference TRBV7-7 and TRBJ2-5, is GAGVSQSPRYKVTKRGQDVTLRCDPISSHATLYWYQQALGQGPEFLTYFNYEAQPDKSGLPSDRFSAERPEGSISTLTIQRTEQRDSAMYRCASSLQGAQGETQYFGPGTRLLVL.

The V gene is TRBV3-1 (or the pseudogene TRBV3-2), the J gene TRBJ2-1; D gene uncertain. The CDR3 sequence is 13 residues long. The germline V gene has CDR1 LGHDT and CDR2 YNNKEL (reference sequence). Trimming left V 0 bases short and J 10 bases short, with 10 bases between. The CDR3 sequence: CASSQEVAWEQFF. DNA for the CDR3: TGTGCCAGCAGCCAAGAAGTGGCCTGGGAGCAGTTCTTC.

This chain joins TRBV19 and TRBJ1-2, with D possibly TRBD1 on 6 matching bases. Germline V gene sequence: CDR1 LNHDA, CDR2 SQIVND (reference sequence). The CDR3 covers 14 residues. Trimming pared 1 base from V and 4 bases from J, leaving 10 bases between. The CDR3 DNA sequence: TGTGCCAGTAGTATAGCGGACAGACTCTATGGCTACACCTTC. Amino acids: CASSIADRLYGYTF.

V usage is TRBV5-1 and J usage is TRBJ1-2; D is unresolved. The CDR3 extends over 13 amino acids. V was clipped by 2 bases and J by 3 bases, with 8 bases between them. CDR1 SGHRS and CDR2 YFSETQ come from the germline V gene. The CDR3 nucleotides are TGCGCCAGCAGCTTTGGCAGCGACTATGGCTACACCTTC. As protein: CASSFGSDYGYTF.

The rearrangement joins TRBV6-6 to TRBJ1-2; 8 bases line up with TRBD1. The CDR3 consists of 12 residues. Germline loops: CDR1 MNHNY, CDR2 SVGAGI (reference sequence). V was clipped by 5 bases and J by 4 bases; unmatched bases: 0. The CDR3 is CASSGQGYGYTF. CDR3 in DNA: TGTGCCAGCAGTGGACAGGGCTATGGCTACACCTTC.

This chain connects TRBV21-1 to TRBJ1-2. TRBV21-1 is annotated as a pseudogene. The CDR3 consists of 13 residues. DNA for the CDR3: TGTGCCAGCAGGGAAACAGAGGGCTATGGCTACACCTTC. Translated: CASRETEGYGYTF.